This TCR beta chain was obtained from a study of T cell responses to AZD1222 COVID-19 vaccine (dated by TCRdb to 2020 to 2022). For the study in its entirety: AZD1222 recipients with second doses at about 4 weeks or about 12 weeks were pooled, because spike-specific TCR depth and breadth did not differ between schedules. TCR sequencing was performed for 230 to 250 trial participants, of whom around 200 were given two doses of AZD1222 and around 26 were given two doses of MenACWY control vaccine. Trial participants were enrolled by age into subgroups of 18-55, 56-69 and 70-plus years, and around 150, 28 and 57 TCR-sequenced participants, respectively, were included in these subgroups. Here is what the overall study found, with its caveats: A significant rise in spike-specific TCR breadth and depth was observed after two AZD1222 doses relative to day 0 and relative to MenACWY recipients. Only a handful of AZD1222 recipients were SARS-CoV-2 seropositive at baseline, limiting conclusions about previously exposed vaccinees. The vaccine-associated CD4 TCRs covered the entire spike protein, and the dominant responses fell in regions 160-218 and 743-854. Because no day 14 peak-response samples were available, the repertoires could be characterized only after the peak T cell response. In the small 56-69-year group, the increase in depth fell short of significance, most likely because of low power. Most participants were white British and females outnumbered males, and the authors suggested that clonal diversity may have been underestimated. Nearly half of unique spike-specific TCRs reportedly recognized epitopes outside regions mutated in the B.1.351 and B.1.1.7 variants.

The CDR3 regions of human TCRbeta chains were subjected to immunosequencing. As for the authors' bioinformatics: Repertoire TCRs were matched against a reference library of SARS-CoV-2-specific TCRs generated with the MIRA antigen-specificity platform. Breadth was defined as the fraction of unique TCRs that were SARS-CoV-2-associated, and depth was defined as the fraction of total T cells that were SARS-CoV-2-associated. Using the MIRA data, each spike-specific TCR was mapped to the spike region that the TCR reacts to and placed in a CD4 or CD8 class. Log10-transformed breadth and depth values were compared by one-way ANOVA with Sidak's multiple comparisons tests. Imported from immuneACCESS, the table was reduced by TCRdb to in-frame sequences with V and J called. These copies leave out some clones; in studies compared against another copy, an unresolved V gene accounts for under half, and the cause of the remainder is not known. V and J calls plus clone size are reproduced from that table; the DNA served to infer D and trimming. The sample data list 90,000 to 120,000 clones, and approximately 92% of these were observed just once. About 1.2% of the sample is in the top ten clones.

This clone appeared a single time. Its specific antigen is unknown. There are no base qualities to consult, and no much larger clone falls within one base. Reading from cysteine to phenylalanine, the CDR3 counts 13 amino acids. Only the CDR3 DNA is retained, 39 bases long and in frame from the first base. CDR1 KGHSH and CDR2 LQKENI were looked up in the germline V gene. V is clipped by 2 bases and J by 3 bases, and the sequence between their germline boundaries is 5 bases long. The sample's time point label, decoded: baseline before first vaccination. The vaccinee samples were drawn from two UK trials, COV001 and COV002, one of which was a single-blind randomized controlled phase 2/3 trial testing AZD1222 (ChAdOx1 nCoV-19) in healthy adults. For TCRbeta chain sequencing, PBMC samples were collected from trial participants at day 0 and at day 28 after the second dose.

This receptor chain uses TRBV18 and TRBJ1-5, with the D gene not confidently named. The specimen was peripheral blood, collected on day 0 of AZD1222 vaccination. The source of this sequence is an adult in good health. The CDR3 protein: CASSPGINQPQHF. The DNA reads as follows: TGTGCCAGCTCACCAGGGATCAATCAGCCCCAGCATTTT.